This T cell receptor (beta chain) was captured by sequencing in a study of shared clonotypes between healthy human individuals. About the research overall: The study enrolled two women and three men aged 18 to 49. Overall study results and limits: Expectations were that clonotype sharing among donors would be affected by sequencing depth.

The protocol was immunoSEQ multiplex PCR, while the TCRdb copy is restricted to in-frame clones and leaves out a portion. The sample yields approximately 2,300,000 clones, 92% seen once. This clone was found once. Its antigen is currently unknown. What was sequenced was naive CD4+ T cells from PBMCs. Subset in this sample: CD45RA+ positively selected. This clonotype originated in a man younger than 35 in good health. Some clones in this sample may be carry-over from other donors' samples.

CDR3 in amino acids: CAWRTSGYGGYTF. DNA of the CDR3: TGTGCCTGGAGAACTTCAGGGTACGGTGGCTACACCTTC. The gene calls are TRBV30 and TRBJ1-2; D is possibly TRBD1 (5 bases). Germline values: CDR1 GTSNPN, CDR2 SVGIG (reference sequence). This CDR3 comprises 13 residues. Trimming stripped 3 bases from V and 7 bases from J, with 15 bases between.